What follows are 24 T cell receptor beta chains derived from one specimen sequenced in a study of OX40 agonist ivuxolimab in advanced cancers. The table came from immunoSEQ multiplex PCR; TCRdb's copy has only in-frame clones and leaves some out. The sample contains about 100,000 clones, 75% to 95% of which appear only once. Here the sequenced sample was CD4+ or CD8+ T cells sorted from blood, taken in a trial of the OX40 agonist ivuxolimab. Source of these receptors: an adult with an advanced solid tumor such as melanoma, head and neck, liver or kidney cancer.

This clone occurred a few times. This chain links TRBV11-2 with TRBJ1-5; D is unclear. Per the germline V gene, CDR1 is SGHAT and CDR2 is FQNNGV. The CDR3 runs to 13 residues. V gave up 0 bases and J gave up 3 bases, with 3 bases separating them. CDR3 region: CASSLDFNQPQHF. CDR3 nucleotides: TGTGCCAGCAGCTTAGATTTCAATCAGCCCCAGCATTTT.

The rearrangement links TRBV10-3 to TRBJ2-3; maybe TRBD2 (6 bases). The CDR3 contains 12 residues. Trimming removed 2 bases from V and 9 bases from J, with 9 bases in between. Germline V gene data show CDR1 as ENHRY and CDR2 as SYGVKD. CDR3 sequence (DNA): TGTGCCATCAGTGAGGGCGGGGACACGCAGTATTTT. Translation: CAISEGGDTQYF.

This clone was observed once. The J gene is TRBJ2-7, the V gene TRBV28, with 13 bases identical to TRBD2. Per germline, CDR1 MDHEN and CDR2 SYDVKM. The CDR3 extends over 15 amino acids. Trimming removed 6 bases from V and 6 bases from J; junction bases left unmatched: 8. The CDR3 sequence: CASRRPGLAGREQYF. CDR3 in DNA: TGTGCCAGCAGAAGACCGGGACTAGCGGGGCGCGAGCAGTACTTC.

The J gene is TRBJ2-1, the V gene TRBV10-1; maybe TRBD1 (5 bases). The CDR3 contains 11 residues. V was shortened by 3 bases and J by 15 bases, with 12 bases between the two germline ends. Germline values: CDR1 WNHNN, CDR2 SYGVQD (reference sequence). Written as DNA, the CDR3 is TGCGCCAGCAGTGATACAGGAGATCTGTTCTTC. This translates into CASSDTGDLFF.

The chain combines TRBV27 with TRBJ2-7, with D possibly being TRBD1 (5 bases). Trimming took 5 bases from V and 0 from J, leaving 14 bases between them. The CDR3 extends over 15 amino acids. Germline V lookup: CDR1 MNHEY, CDR2 SMNVEV (reference sequence). This chain's CDR3 is CASSLKDTISYEQYF. The CDR3 bases are TGTGCCAGCAGTCTCAAGGACACTATCTCCTACGAGCAGTACTTC.

The chain couples TRBV11-2 to TRBJ2-1; 10 bases line up with TRBD1. The germline V gene has CDR1 SGHAT and CDR2 FQNNGV. This CDR3 contains 13 residues. J lost 6 bases, V lost 5 bases, and 1 base had no gene match. Here the CDR3 reads CASSRDRGNEQFF. CDR3 coding DNA: TGTGCCAGCAGCCGGGACAGGGGCAATGAGCAGTTCTTC. Drawing the rest from reference TRBV11-2 and TRBJ2-1, the complete variable domain is EAGVAQSPRYKIIEKRQSVAFWCNPISGHATLYWYQQILGQGPKLLIQFQNNGVVDDSQLPKDRFSAERLKGVDSTLKIQPAKLEDSAVYLCASSRDRGNEQFFGPGTRLTVL.

The V and J genes are TRBV27 and TRBJ2-7, with 13 positions matching TRBD2. Losses at the gene ends were 2 bases for V and 8 bases for J; bases not matched to a gene: 6. This CDR3 has 15 amino acids. In germline, CDR1 is MNHEY, CDR2 SMNVEV (reference sequence). The chain's CDR3 is CASSLDGLAGDKQYF. The CDR3 DNA reads as TGTGCCAGCAGTTTAGACGGACTAGCGGGAGATAAGCAGTACTTC.

The rearrangement uses TRBV6-1 and TRBJ2-3, with 7 positions matching TRBD2. CDR1 MNHNS and CDR2 SASEGT come from the germline V gene. The CDR3 sequence is 11 residues long. V was clipped by 11 bases and J by 4 bases; unmatched bases: 3. The CDR3 loop reads CALLAADTQYF. CDR3 nucleotides: TGTGCCCTGCTAGCGGCAGATACGCAGTATTTT.

The V gene is TRBV4-3, the J gene TRBJ2-3, with 14 bases fitting TRBD2. The length of the CDR3 is 18 residues. The germline V gene has CDR1 LGHNA and CDR2 YSLEER. Germline trimming cut 0 bases from V and 6 bases from J; bases unmatched to any gene: 8. CDR3: CASSQDLWTSGGLDTQYF. The CDR3 region has the DNA TGCGCCAGCAGCCAAGACTTATGGACTAGCGGGGGGCTGGATACGCAGTATTTT.

The chain is built from TRBV28 and TRBJ2-3; no clear D gene. Germline values: CDR1 MDHEN, CDR2 SYDVKM. The CDR3 length is 13 residues. V lost 6 bases, J lost 8 bases, and 15 bases lay in between. CDR3 nucleotides: TGTGCCAGCAGCCGGTCTGACATGGGTACGCAGTATTTT. Residues: CASSRSDMGTQYF.

The chain is built from TRBV7-2 and TRBJ2-3; TRBD2 matches 8 bases. J gave up 2 bases and V 7 bases, and 5 bases lay outside the gene matches. Germline V CDR1 and CDR2: SGHTA, FQGNSA. The CDR3 extends over 14 amino acids. In DNA form, the CDR3 reads TGTGCCAGCACGGGGGGGCGGAACACAGATACGCAGTATTTT. Translated, it gives CASTGGRNTDTQYF. Full variable domain (outside the CDR3, taken from reference TRBV7-2 and TRBJ2-3): GAGVSQSPSNKVTEKGKDVELRCDPISGHTALYWYRQSLGQGLEFLIYFQGNSAPDKSGLPSDRFSAERTGGSVSTLTIQRTQQEDSAVYLCASTGGRNTDTQYFGPGTRLTVL.

This clone was observed once. The V and J genes are TRBV11-1 and TRBJ2-7, with D unresolved. Trimming left V 4 bases short and J 2 bases short, with 12 bases between. Germline V lookup: CDR1 SGHAT, CDR2 FQDESV (reference sequence). This CDR3 has 14 residues. The CDR3 reads CASSSRTATYEQYF. The CDR3 region has the DNA TGTGCCAGCAGCTCTAGGACGGCAACCTACGAGCAGTACTTC.

The chain couples TRBV2 to TRBJ2-6, with D unclear. Germline CDR1 reads SNHLY; CDR2 reads FYNNEI. This CDR3 region has 15 residues. V was shortened by 7 bases and J by 4 bases, with 14 bases between the two germline ends. The CDR3 is CASTHGSPGANVLTF. For the CDR3, the DNA is TGTGCCAGCACTCACGGGTCCCCCGGGGCCAACGTCCTGACTTTC.

This clone was recorded a few times. The chain links TRBV15 to TRBJ1-5; TRBD1 aligns across 7 bases. The J segment lost 5 bases and the V segment lost 0 bases, leaving 7 bases of the junction unmatched. The germline V gene has CDR1 LNHNV and CDR2 YYDKDF (reference sequence). The CDR3 has 16 amino acids. In DNA, the CDR3 is TGTGCCACCAGCAGAGACCCCGGGACAGTTCATCAGCCCCAGCATTTT. It codes for CATSRDPGTVHQPQHF.

The chain uses TRBV27 and TRBJ2-3; 12 positions agree with TRBD2. Germline CDR1 is MNHEY and CDR2 is SMNVEV (reference sequence). This CDR3 is 15 amino acids long. With 8 bases clipped from V and 9 bases from J, the junction kept 12 bases outside the gene matches. The CDR3 protein is CASGDLAGGQATQYF. The CDR3 DNA reads as TGTGCCAGCGGGGATCTAGCGGGAGGGCAAGCGACGCAGTATTTT.

The rearrangement joins TRBV7-3 to TRBJ2-1; tentative D call: TRBD1 (6 bases). Germline CDR1 SGHTA, CDR2 FQGTGA. The germline V and J ends were trimmed by 3 bases and 2 bases, with 14 bases remaining between them. The CDR3 has 16 residues. CDR3 protein: CASSLRTRGAYNEQFF. CDR3 nucleotide sequence: TGTGCCAGCAGCTTGCGAACCAGGGGTGCCTACAATGAGCAGTTCTTC.

The J gene is TRBJ2-7, the V gene TRBV19; TRBD1 matches 8 bases. Germline CDR1 and CDR2: LNHDA and SQIVND (reference sequence). The CDR3 covers 15 residues. Unmatched junction bases numbered 6, after V lost 2 bases and J lost 3 bases. CDR3 sequence: CASSITDRGGYEQYF. CDR3 bases: TGTGCCAGTAGTATAACAGACAGGGGCGGCTACGAGCAGTACTTC.

The gene calls are TRBV5-6 and TRBJ2-5; 8 nucleotides agree with TRBD1. This CDR3 is built from 15 residues. Losses at the gene ends were 5 bases for V and 6 bases for J; bases not matched to a gene: 12. CDR1 and CDR2 from the germline V gene are SGHDT and YYEEEE. The CDR3 bases are TGTGCCAGCAGAACGGAACAGGGGGATGATAAGACCCAGTACTTC. Amino acids: CASRTEQGDDKTQYF.

This clone was detected only once. The chain has TRBV5-1 and TRBJ2-2, with TRBD2 as a possible D gene (6 bases). Germline CDR1 and CDR2: SGHRS and YFSETQ. The CDR3 runs 16 residues. The germline V and J ends were trimmed by 5 bases and 3 bases, with 17 bases remaining between them. The CDR3, as DNA: TGCGCCAGCAGGAAAAACCGGAGGGACGACACCGGGGAGCTGTTTTTT. Protein product: CASRKNRRDDTGELFF.

The J gene is TRBJ2-1, the V gene TRBV14, with 10 nucleotides matching TRBD2. The CDR3 is 17 residues long. Germline V gene data show CDR1 as SGHDN and CDR2 as FVKESK. V dropped 0 bases and J dropped 8; count of bases not matched to a gene: 10. CDR3 DNA: TGTGCCAGCAGCCAAGAGGGTTATCGAGCGGGAGGGTATGAGCAGTTCTTC. Protein product: CASSQEGYRAGGYEQFF.

This clone came up once. The V gene is TRBV4-3, the J gene TRBJ2-5, with no clear D. Trimming took 0 bases from V and 5 from J, leaving 7 bases between them. CDR3 length: 13 amino acids. CDR1 and CDR2 (germline): LGHNA, YSLEER. CDR3 bases: TGCGCCAGCAGCCAAGAAGACGGGGAGACCCAGTACTTC. Its translation is CASSQEDGETQYF.

In this sample, this clone turned up a few times. The chain is built from TRBV7-2 and TRBJ1-1, with 8 bases fitting TRBD1. The CDR3 sequence is 14 residues long. V gave up 1 base and J gave up 4 bases; unmatched junction bases: 2. Looked up from germline, CDR1 is SGHTA and CDR2 is FQGNSA. For the CDR3, the DNA is TGTGCCAGCAGCTTAGTAGGACAGGGCACTGAAGCTTTCTTT. It codes for CASSLVGQGTEAFF.

The rearrangement uses TRBV7-2 and TRBJ2-3; no clear D gene. Germline values: CDR1 SGHTA, CDR2 FQGNSA. V shed 7 bases and J shed 0 bases, with 14 bases lying between them. There are 15 residues in the CDR3. The CDR3 reads CASNSVGRSTDTQYF. In DNA, the CDR3 is TGTGCCAGCAACTCCGTTGGGCGGAGCACAGATACGCAGTATTTT.

The rearrangement uses TRBV7-2 and TRBJ1-2, with D possibly matching TRBD1 (5 bases). This CDR3 spans 16 amino acids. V was cut by 1 base and J by 6 bases, with 18 bases left in between. Germline V CDR1 and CDR2: SGHTA, FQGNSA. CDR3 bases: TGTGCCAGCAGCTTAGGTAGGACACCGGGAACAGATGGCTACACCTTC. Translation: CASSLGRTPGTDGYTF.